This T cell receptor beta chain was retrieved from a study of T-cell memory formation after mild COVID-19. Study at large: Clusters of TCRs were largely donor specific. Study-wide findings and caveats: A balance of CD4 and CD8 characterized clones contracting day 15 to 85, whereas later expanders leaned CD4+. For second-wave clones that peaked at day 37, SARS-CoV-2 specificity went unverified.

This clonotype was observed a handful of times. No antigen is known for it. TCRdb reprocessed the 5' RACE reads via MiXCR and lists one record per CDR3 protein. The sample holds 300,000 to 400,000 distinct CDR3 sequences, over 25% seen once. CDR1 is DFQATT, CDR2 SNEGSKA, per germline (reference sequence). V lost 3 bases to trimming and J lost 4 bases; unmatched junction nucleotides: 7. The CDR3 runs 15 residues. This chain joins TRBV20-1 and TRBJ2-7; 12 bases agree with TRBD2. Sequenced material: PBMCs or a T cell subset sorted from them (not recorded which). The clonotype originates from an adult woman who had mild COVID-19 (a few samples of this study predate the infection). Cell type and time point are not known. The CDR3 nucleotides read TGCAGTGCTAGGCGTTCTAGCGGGAGGGCGTACGAGCAGTACTTC. It codes for CSARRSSGRAYEQYF.